The 29 T cell receptor beta chains below all came from one sample that was sequenced in a study of CD8+ T cells in alopecia areata (dated by TCRdb to 2016 to 2018). In the paper's terms, the time point label means: around 29 days on oral tofacitinib. What this sample's treatment or condition label stands for: oral pan-JAK inhibitor, 5-10 mg twice daily. The library was produced with the immunoSEQ multiplex PCR assay. To provide template for TCR sequencing, every sample had RNA extracted and reverse transcribed into cDNA. TCRdb retrieved this table from immuneACCESS and kept in-frame rearrangements only. Not all clones are present; in checked studies, unresolved V genes account for under half, and no reason is known for the remainder. The table for this sample lists roughly 73,000 clones; approximately 30% of them were counted only once. Jointly, the top ten make up about 15% of the sample. The sequencing here drew on CD8+ T cells sorted from blood, taken at week 4, from a patient treated with tofacitinib. These receptors originate from a human donor with alopecia areata.

This clone was seen more than once but under ten times. The genes are TRBV30 and TRBJ1-2; D call uncertain. V lost 0 bases and J lost 1, with 6 bases in between. The CDR3 consists of 13 residues. Germline V gives CDR1 GTSNPN, CDR2 SVGIG (reference sequence). CDR3 sequence reads: CAWSVADNYGYTF. The CDR3 bases are TGTGCCTGGAGTGTAGCCGATAACTATGGCTACACCTTC.

The chain uses TRBV13 and TRBJ2-2; TRBD1 matches 7 bases. Per germline, CDR1 PRHDT and CDR2 FYEKMQ (reference sequence). The CDR3 has 13 amino acids. V was clipped by 10 bases and J by 7 bases; unmatched bases: 9. Written as DNA, the CDR3 is TGTGCCACCCGGGACAGTCTTGGCGGGGAGCTGTTTTTT. The encoded protein is CATRDSLGGELFF.

V gene TRBV7-9 combines with J gene TRBJ1-2; 7 nucleotides match TRBD1. Germline trimming cut 3 bases from V and 8 bases from J; bases unmatched to any gene: 9. The germline V gene encodes CDR1 SEHNR and CDR2 FQNEAQ (reference sequence). The CDR3 covers 14 residues. CDR3 in DNA: TGTGCCAGCAGCTTGGGGACAGTAGGACGCGGCTACACCTTC. Its protein is CASSLGTVGRGYTF.

The V gene is TRBV27, the J gene TRBJ2-3, with D tentatively TRBD2 (5 bases). CDR3 length: 18 amino acids. Trimming took off 0 bases at V and 2 bases at J, with 18 bases between the two ends. Germline V gene data show CDR1 as MNHEY and CDR2 as SMNVEV (reference sequence). The CDR3 DNA reads TGTGCCAGCAGTTTATCGTGGGGAGCCCAAATTTACACAGATACGCAGTATTTT. Translation: CASSLSWGAQIYTDTQYF.

The chain employs TRBV6-8 and TRBJ2-7; D gene unclear. V was shortened by 10 bases and J by 3 bases, with 13 bases between the two germline ends. CDR3 length equals 12 residues. CDR1 and CDR2 from the germline V gene are MNHGY and SAAAGT. Here the CDR3 DNA reads TGTGCCAAGGGCTCGAAGGACTACGAGCAGTACTTC. The encoded protein is CAKGSKDYEQYF.

V usage is TRBV6-5 and J usage is TRBJ1-5, with TRBD1 as a possible D gene (6 bases). In germline, CDR1 is MNHEY, CDR2 SVGAGI. V lost 6 bases to trimming and J lost 3 bases, with 12 bases between them. This CDR3 contains 14 residues. The CDR3 bases are TGTGCCAGCAGGAAACAGGGATCCAATCAGCCCCAGCATTTT. Protein sequence: CASRKQGSNQPQHF.

The chain joins TRBV29-1 to TRBJ2-5; the match to TRBD1 covers 9 bases. V dropped 7 bases and J dropped 3; count of bases not matched to a gene: 12. This CDR3 region has 15 residues. CDR1 is SQVTM, CDR2 ANQGSEA, per germline. The CDR3 DNA follows: TGCAGCGCCCGAGACAGGGGGGTGTCCAAAGAGACCCAGTACTTC. It is translated as CSARDRGVSKETQYF.

This chain uses TRBV11-2 with TRBJ1-2; 7 bases map to TRBD1. The germline gives CDR1 SGHAT, CDR2 FQNNGV. J was trimmed by 2 bases and V by 5 bases; bases with no gene match: 11. This CDR3 has 16 residues. CDR3 region: CASSPSPDRRNYGYTF. Written as DNA, the CDR3 is TGTGCCAGCAGCCCGAGTCCGGACAGGAGAAACTATGGCTACACCTTC.

The chain uses TRBV29-1 and TRBJ2-1, with a weak D call TRBD2 (5 bases). Trimming pared 6 bases from V and 5 bases from J, leaving 8 bases between. Germline lookup yields CDR1 SQVTM and CDR2 ANQGSEA. CDR3 length: 11 amino acids. In DNA, the CDR3 is TGCAGCGTAATCGGGAACAATGAGCAGTTCTTC. Encoded protein: CSVIGNNEQFF.

V gene TRBV30 combines with J gene TRBJ1-4, with D maybe TRBD1 (6 bases). Between the trimmed V and J ends, which lost 1 base and 4 bases, there was a span of 16 bases. The CDR3 loop spans 16 amino acids. Germline V gene sequence: CDR1 GTSNPN, CDR2 SVGIG (reference sequence). DNA for the CDR3: TGTGCCTGGAGTGCCCGACGGGGGACATATAATGAAAAACTGTTTTTT. It encodes CAWSARRGTYNEKLFF.

The chain joins TRBV7-9 to TRBJ2-7; TRBD1 agrees at 9 bases. The CDR3 runs to 15 residues. Germline V lookup: CDR1 SEHNR, CDR2 FQNEAQ (reference sequence). With 6 bases clipped from V and 1 base from J, the junction kept 7 bases outside the gene matches. As DNA, the CDR3 is TGTGCCAGCAGTCCCCATGGGACAGGGTCCTACGAGCAGTACTTC. Residues: CASSPHGTGSYEQYF.

This clone was detected a few times. The CDR3 bases are TGCAGCGTTGAGGACAGAAACTATGGCTACACCTTC. Its protein product is CSVEDRNYGYTF. This chain uses TRBV29-1 with TRBJ1-2; TRBD1 might be the D (6 bases). V dropped 3 bases and J dropped 2 bases, with 7 bases sitting between them. The germline gives CDR1 SQVTM, CDR2 ANQGSEA. The CDR3 runs to 12 residues.

This clone has a handful of counts. This rearrangement joins TRBV11-2 to TRBJ2-3; D possibly matches TRBD1 or TRBD2 (5 bases each). This CDR3 has 16 residues. Trimming took 5 bases from V and 2 from J, leaving 17 bases between them. The germline gives CDR1 SGHAT, CDR2 FQNNGV. In DNA form, the CDR3 reads TGTGCCAGCAGCAACCGGGACCGGTTACTCACAGATACGCAGTATTTT. Its translation: CASSNRDRLLTDTQYF.

This clone was counted between two and nine times. The chain employs TRBV4-2 and TRBJ2-6; D is unclear. V lost 0 bases and J 0 bases, leaving 12 bases between the germline ends. The CDR3 has 18 residues. CDR1 and CDR2 from the germline V gene are LGHNA and YNFKEQ. CDR3 bases: TGTGCCAGCAGCCAAGATGAGCCAGGTCCCTCTGGGGCCAACGTCCTGACTTTC. Residues: CASSQDEPGPSGANVLTF.

The V gene is TRBV29-1, the J gene TRBJ2-7, with D possibly matching TRBD1 (6 bases). With 6 bases removed from V and 1 base from J, the gap between germline ends came to 10 bases. The CDR3 length is 12 residues. Germline V CDR1 and CDR2: SQVTM, ANQGSEA. CDR3 sequence reads: CSVLGQSYEQYF. CDR3 in DNA: TGCAGCGTCCTAGGACAGTCCTACGAGCAGTACTTC.

This chain links TRBV5-6 with TRBJ1-5; D is undetermined. Germline-derived CDR1 and CDR2 are SGHDT and YYEEEE. There are 14 residues in the CDR3. Trimming pared 1 base from V and 2 bases from J, leaving 7 bases between. The chain's CDR3 is CASSLWQRNQPQHF. The CDR3 DNA sequence: TGTGCCAGCAGCTTGTGGCAGCGCAATCAGCCCCAGCATTTT.

This clone has just a few counts. The V gene is TRBV7-9, the J gene TRBJ2-7; 7 bases fit TRBD2. The V gene's germline CDR1 is SEHNR and CDR2 FQNEAQ (reference sequence). Unmatched junction bases numbered 10, after V lost 5 bases and J lost 3 bases. CDR3 size: 15 residues. The chain's CDR3 is CASSPKVGGVYEQYF. CDR3 in DNA: TGTGCCAGCAGCCCAAAGGTGGGAGGGGTCTACGAGCAGTACTTC.

CDR3 DNA: TGCAGCGTTGAGGAAGCGACTAGCGAGCAGTACTTC. Translating it yields CSVEEATSEQYF. The chain carries TRBV29-1 and TRBJ2-7; tentative D call: TRBD2 (6 bases). Trimming shortened V by 3 bases and J by 6 bases, and 12 bases separated the two germline ends. The CDR3 extends over 12 amino acids. Germline V lookup: CDR1 SQVTM, CDR2 ANQGSEA.

The chain uses TRBV6-6 and TRBJ2-2; D is undetermined. The CDR3 consists of 12 residues. With 7 bases removed from V and 4 bases from J, the gap between germline ends came to 7 bases. From germline, CDR1 is MNHNY and CDR2 SVGAGI (reference sequence). The CDR3 DNA sequence: TGTGCCAGCATCCGTGCCACCGGGGAGCTGTTTTTT. The encoded protein is CASIRATGELFF.

This chain's CDR3 is CASSDYTQYF. The CDR3, as DNA: TGTGCCAGCAGTGACTATACGCAGTATTTT. The genes are TRBV25-1 and TRBJ2-3; the D is unclear. The V and J ends lost 3 bases and 7 bases respectively, with 2 bases between them. Germline CDR1 reads MGHDK; CDR2 reads SYGVNS. The CDR3 length is 10 residues.

This clone was recorded a few times. The CDR3 DNA reads as TGCAGCGTCGATGACGGAGACTACGAGCAGTACTTC. It is translated as CSVDDGDYEQYF. The chain is built from TRBV29-1 and TRBJ2-7; D is unresolved. The ends were cut back, 6 bases at V and 3 bases at J, with 12 bases in the middle. The CDR3 extends over 12 amino acids. Per germline, CDR1 SQVTM and CDR2 ANQGSEA.

This clone was recorded at least ten times. The junction departs from germline at one end; a sequencing error may be responsible. This chain joins TRBV5-4 and TRBJ2-1, with 8 nucleotides matching TRBD2. The CDR3 totals 15 residues. CDR1 is SGHNT and CDR2 is YYREEE in the germline V gene (reference sequence). The CDR3, as DNA: TGCGCCAGCAGCCAAGGACTAGCCCCCTACAATGAGCAGTTCTTC. Residues: CASSQGLAPYNEQFF.

In regard to this clone: The same CDR3 arises from other DNA sequences in this sample as well. The chain joins TRBV6-1 to TRBJ2-7; D is unclear. The CDR3 totals 15 residues. The V end lost 2 bases, the J end lost 3 bases, and 14 bases lay between the germline ends. Germline V CDR1 and CDR2: MNHNS, SASEGT. CDR3 residues: CASSEFGFPDYEQYF. The CDR3 bases are TGTGCCAGCAGTGAATTCGGGTTTCCCGACTACGAGCAGTACTTC.

The chain employs TRBV19 and TRBJ2-7, with 11 bases aligning to TRBD1. Germline values: CDR1 LNHDA, CDR2 SQIVND (reference sequence). This CDR3 spans 15 amino acids. Trimming removed 6 bases from V and 3 bases from J; junction bases left unmatched: 7. The CDR3 reads CASSLPGQGVYEQYF. The DNA of the CDR3 is TGTGCCAGTAGCTTGCCGGGACAGGGGGTCTACGAGCAGTACTTC.

The V gene is TRBV29-1, the J gene TRBJ2-1; 7 bases map to TRBD2. Trimming removed 4 bases from V and 4 bases from J; junction bases left unmatched: 4. The germline CDR1 and CDR2 sequences are SQVTM and ANQGSEA. This CDR3 is 13 amino acids long. The CDR3 region is CSVAGGLYNEQFF. In DNA form, the CDR3 reads TGCAGCGTTGCGGGAGGCCTATACAATGAGCAGTTCTTC.

The gene calls are TRBV30 and TRBJ2-1; 7 bases line up with TRBD2. With V trimmed by 3 bases and J by 3 bases, 14 bases remained unmatched. This CDR3 has 17 amino acids. Germline CDR1 and CDR2: GTSNPN and SVGIG (reference sequence). The CDR3 loop reads CAWRYWEGLSSYNEQFF. The CDR3 DNA reads TGTGCCTGGAGATATTGGGAGGGTCTATCAAGCTACAATGAGCAGTTCTTC.

This clone was observed a handful of times. This chain connects TRBV5-1 to TRBJ2-1; D not certain. This CDR3 has 11 residues. The V and J ends lost 0 bases and 10 bases respectively, with 5 bases between them. Germline V CDR1 and CDR2: SGHRS, YFSETQ. This chain's CDR3 is CASSLGEEQFF. The CDR3, as DNA: TGCGCCAGCAGCTTGGGCGAGGAGCAGTTCTTC.

This clone has a handful of counts. CDR3 coding DNA: TGTGCCAGCAGCAGGACTCCGTCAGGTACCTACGAGCAGTACTTC. Residues: CASSRTPSGTYEQYF. V and J are TRBV7-2 and TRBJ2-7, with a tentative D call TRBD2 (5 bases). The germline gives CDR1 SGHTA, CDR2 FQGNSA. Trimming shortened V by 5 bases and J by 2 bases, and 16 bases separated the two germline ends. This CDR3 contains 15 residues. The variable domain in full, with the rest retrieved from reference TRBV7-2 and TRBJ2-7, is GAGVSQSPSNKVTEKGKDVELRCDPISGHTALYWYRQSLGQGLEFLIYFQGNSAPDKSGLPSDRFSAERTGGSVSTLTIQRTQQEDSAVYLCASSRTPSGTYEQYFGPGTRLTVT.

In regard to this clone: This likely stems from a read error, as it lies one base from a far larger clone. The chain combines TRBV9 with TRBJ2-1; TRBD2 aligns across 12 bases. With 4 bases clipped from V and 7 bases from J, the junction kept 9 bases outside the gene matches. Looked up from germline, CDR1 is SGDLS and CDR2 is YYNGEE. The CDR3 sequence is 16 residues long. The CDR3 sequence is CASSLVPSGRGNEQFF. CDR3 nucleotide sequence: TGTGCCAGCAGCTTGGTTCCTAGCGGGAGGGGGAATGAGCAGTTCTTC.